This TCR beta chain was recorded in a study of blood T cell repertoires in COVID-19. Study summary: Sample material is recorded as cDNA or gDNA derived from T cells, B-cell-depleted T cells, or PBMCs.

Using immunoSEQ multiplex PCR, the repertoire was profiled, and TCRdb retains in-frame clones only, with some absent. The sample shows roughly 230,000 clones, 84% of them seen only once. Categorization into cohorts depended on clinical history that participants reported. Cohort 3 recovery required two negative PCRs, clearance, or symptom resolution. In germline, CDR1 is SNHLY, CDR2 FYNNEI. Trimming at V came to 8 bases and at J to 1 base, leaving 3 bases not matched to a gene. CDR3 length: 13 residues. Sequenced sample: PBMCs or T cells enriched from blood (not recorded which). This sequence was found in a man aged 45-65 years who had recovered from COVID-19. The V call is TRBV2, the J call TRBJ2-3; 7 nucleotides agree with TRBD1. CDR3 DNA: TGTGCCAGCCGGGACAGCGGCACAGATACGCAGTATTTT. The encoded protein is CASRDSGTDTQYF.